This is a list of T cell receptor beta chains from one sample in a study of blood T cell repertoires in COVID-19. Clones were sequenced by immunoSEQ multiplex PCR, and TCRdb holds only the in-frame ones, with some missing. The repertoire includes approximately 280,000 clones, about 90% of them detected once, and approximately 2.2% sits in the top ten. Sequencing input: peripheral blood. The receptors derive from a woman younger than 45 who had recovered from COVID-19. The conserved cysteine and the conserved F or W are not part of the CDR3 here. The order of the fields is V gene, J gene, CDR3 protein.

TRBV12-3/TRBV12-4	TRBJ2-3	ASSPSPDTQY
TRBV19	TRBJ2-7	ASSSTLAVRTYEQY
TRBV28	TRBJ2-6	ASSPTGRGANVLT
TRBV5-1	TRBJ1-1	ASSLGSQGNAEAF
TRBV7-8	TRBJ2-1	ASRRDRYNEQF
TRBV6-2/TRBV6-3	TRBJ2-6	ASSESTGAAGANVLT
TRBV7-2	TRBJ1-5	ASSLGQGGQPQH
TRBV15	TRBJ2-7	ATSRLGGGRTDYEQY
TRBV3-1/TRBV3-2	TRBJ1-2	ARPEEIGQPYYYGYT
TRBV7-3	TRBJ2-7	ASSPRGAGEQY
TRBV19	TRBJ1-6	ASSTGGQDGSPLH
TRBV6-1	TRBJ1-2	ASSDRQGIYYGYT
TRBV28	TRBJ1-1	ASSFVGVNEAF
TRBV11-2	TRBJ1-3	ASSQTGGNTIY
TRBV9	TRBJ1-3	ASSVGQSSGNTIY
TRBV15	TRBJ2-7	ATSRDRGREQY
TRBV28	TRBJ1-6	ASRGGSPLH
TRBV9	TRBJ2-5	ASSVRAGAGETQY
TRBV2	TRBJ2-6	AGAKSGANVLT